The text below deals with one T cell receptor (beta chain). TCRdb called the 5' RACE reads again in MiXCR, with one record for every CDR3 protein. Of approximately 350,000 distinct CDR3 sequences listed, around 15% are singletons. The sample originates from a study of CD8 T cells in ankylosing spondylitis. V lost 0 bases, J lost 5 bases, and 8 bases stayed unmatched. Germline loops: CDR1 GTSNPN, CDR2 SVGIG (reference sequence). CDR3 length: 17 amino acids. Sequencing was done on a sample of blood, either unsorted or a sorted T cell fraction (not recorded which). The origin of this receptor is a male donor with ankylosing spondylitis or in good health (not recorded which). The chain couples TRBV30 to TRBJ2-5; TRBD2 agrees at 14 bases. The CDR3: CAWSVKGGLAGAETQYF. CDR3 bases: TGTGCCTGGAGTGTAAAAGGGGGACTAGCGGGAGCGGAGACCCAGTACTTC.